This T cell receptor beta chain appears in the sequencing data of a study of blood T cell repertoires in COVID-19. Participants were aged roughly 18 to 95 years, lived in about two dozen US areas, and enrolled virtually. Method: immunoSEQ multiplex PCR; TCRdb's copy keeps in-frame clones and lacks some. The sample comprises approximately 200,000 clones, around 80% of which are singletons, and approximately 2% rests with the top ten. Trimming shortened V by 0 bases and J by 4 bases, and 9 bases separated the two germline ends. The CDR3 runs to 14 residues. CDR1 and CDR2 (germline): SGHTA, FQGNSA. The sample was PBMCs or T cells enriched from blood (not recorded which). The V call is TRBV7-2, the J call TRBJ1-1; D gene uncertain. This TCR was recovered from a man in his 60s who had recovered from COVID-19. The CDR3 DNA is TGTGCCAGCAGCTTAGCGTCTCGTAGCACTGAAGCTTTCTTT. Its translation: CASSLASRSTEAFF.